This TCR beta chain was captured in a study of blood T cells in healthy people across ages. This clonotype was observed a handful of times. Its specificity is unknown. With a J-beta primer mix and a sample-barcoded 5' primer, a second PCR ran 7 to 11 cycles. One entry per CDR3 protein results from TCRdb running MiXCR on the 5' RACE reads. This table holds some 800,000 distinct CDR3 sequences, just under 25% found once. This CDR3 is built from 15 residues. V shed 6 bases, J shed 4 bases, and the junction held 9 bases outside the gene matches. Whole-study findings and limits: Higher diversity and more naive CD4+ cells were features of long-lived donors, compared to aged donors.

These data are also associated with another study on T cells of mothers and their children. That source reports: For each mother, over 9 million TCR beta CDR3 reads were obtained, and for each child, some 3.1 million.

Sequencing was carried out using blood. This rearrangement joins TRBV12-3 or TRBV12-4 to TRBJ2-1; 7 nucleotides line up with TRBD1. The sequence was obtained from a boy younger than 18 in good health. The CDR3 reads CASRTPGQQYNEQFF. In nucleotides, the CDR3 is TGTGCCAGCAGGACGCCGGGACAGCAGTACAATGAGCAGTTCTTC.